This is a list of T cell receptor beta chains from one sample in a study of PD-1 blockade in classical Hodgkin lymphoma. Method: immunoSEQ multiplex PCR; TCRdb's copy keeps in-frame clones and lacks some. The top ten hold nearly 20% of the sample, which has approximately 98,000 clones, roughly nine tenths seen once. The sequences come from peripheral blood mononuclear cells (PBMCs), collected before the second cycle of nivolumab. The source of these receptors is a human donor with classical Hodgkin lymphoma. Both conserved end residues are part of each CDR3. D genes are given only for firm matches. Clone sizes are given selectively: once, few, many, or a class where the clone is expanded.

V gene	D gene	clone size	J gene	CDR3 DNA	CDR3 protein
TRBV5-1	.	.	TRBJ2-7	TGCGCCAGCAGCTTGGAGGTTACCCCCGCTACCGAGCAGTACTTC	CASSLEVTPATEQYF
TRBV19	TRBD2	.	TRBJ2-3	TGTGCCAGTACGACTAGCGAGAGCACAGATACGCAGTATTTT	CASTTSESTDTQYF
TRBV27	.	once	TRBJ1-1	TGTGCCAGCAGACCCAGGGGAGGTGGCACTGAAGCTTTCTTT	CASRPRGGGTEAFF
TRBV6-1	.	.	TRBJ1-1	TGTGCCAGCAGTGAAGTGGGTAGGGCAGAAGCTTTCTTT	CASSEVGRAEAFF
TRBV11-2	.	once	TRBJ2-3	TGTGCCAGCAGCCCAATCCGGGGGTCTAGCACAGATACGCAGTATTTT	CASSPIRGSSTDTQYF
TRBV4-1	.	.	TRBJ1-5	TGCGCCAGCAGCCAAGATCGGGGGTGGGCCCAGCCCCAGCATTTT	CASSQDRGWAQPQHF
TRBV7-9	.	.	TRBJ2-7	TGTGCCAGCAGCTTAGAAGAGACTCAGCAGTACTTC	CASSLEETQQYF
TRBV2	.	once	TRBJ2-5	TGTGCCAGCAGGGGGGGGCTGAGTGGGGAGACCCAGTACTTC	CASRGGLSGETQYF
TRBV6-6	.	.	TRBJ2-2	TGTGCCAGCAAGGACACCGGGGAGCTGTTTTTT	CASKDTGELFF
TRBV29-1	.	.	TRBJ1-1	TGCAGCGTCGCGGGGGCTTTCTTT	CSVAGAFF
TRBV5-1	TRBD2	.	TRBJ2-5	TGCGCCAGCAGCTCGGGGACTAGCGGAGAGACCCAGTACTTC	CASSSGTSGETQYF
TRBV2	.	.	TRBJ1-1	TGTGCCAGCACCTACCTTCTACAGGGTTCAGAAGCTTTCTTT	CASTYLLQGSEAFF
TRBV29-1	TRBD2	.	TRBJ2-3	TGCAGCGTTGAAGGACTAGCGGGGGGCACAGATACGCAGTATTTT	CSVEGLAGGTDTQYF
TRBV30	.	.	TRBJ1-5	TGTGCCTGGAGTGTGCACCATCAGCCCCAGCATTTT	CAWSVHHQPQHF
TRBV7-2	.	.	TRBJ1-4	TGTGCCAGCAGCCCAACAAGACAGGCGACTAATGAAAAACTGTTTTTT	CASSPTRQATNEKLFF
TRBV10-3	.	once	TRBJ1-3	TGTGCCATCAGTGGAAACATAGCAGGACACACCATATATTTT	CAISGNIAGHTIYF
TRBV5-4	.	.	TRBJ1-1	TGTGCCAGCAGCTTGGTAGGGGAGAACACTGAAGCTTTCTTT	CASSLVGENTEAFF
TRBV18	.	.	TRBJ1-1	TGTGCCAGCTCCCGGCCAGGACAGCGAGCTTTCTTT	CASSRPGQRAFF
TRBV2	TRBD2	once	TRBJ2-1	TGTGCCAGCAAGCCCCTGGGACTAGCGGGAGGGGTGTCCTACAATGAGCAGTTCTTC	CASKPLGLAGGVSYNEQFF
TRBV29-1	TRBD1	few	TRBJ1-5	TGCAGCGTTCGGACAGGCACCAATCAGCCCCAGCATTTT	CSVRTGTNQPQHF
TRBV5-1	TRBD2	.	TRBJ2-1	TGCGCCAGCAGCTTGGCCTCGGGAGGATCCTACAATGAGCAGTTCTTC	CASSLASGGSYNEQFF
TRBV5-1	TRBD2	.	TRBJ2-3	TGCGCCAGCACCGGGACTAGTCAGTTTGCAGATACGCAGTATTTT	CASTGTSQFADTQYF
TRBV5-5	.	.	TRBJ1-1	TGTGCCAGCAGCTTATCGCAGGGAATAGGTGGATCGTCCACTGAAGCTTTCTTT	CASSLSQGIGGSSTEAFF
TRBV18	.	.	TRBJ1-1	TGTGCCAGCTCATGGGGGGACACTGAAGCTTTCTTT	CASSWGDTEAFF
TRBV29-1	.	.	TRBJ2-1	TGCAGCGTTGACAAGGACAGACAAGACTCCTACAATGAGCAGTTCTTC	CSVDKDRQDSYNEQFF
TRBV7-2	TRBD1	.	TRBJ1-2	TGTGCCAGCAGCTCCGCCATACGGAGGACAGGCCATGGCTACACCTTC	CASSSAIRRTGHGYTF
TRBV5-6	TRBD1	.	TRBJ1-3	TGTGCCAGCAGCCCGGGACAGTTGTCCTCTGGAAACACCATATATTTT	CASSPGQLSSGNTIYF
TRBV18	TRBD2	.	TRBJ2-1	TGTGCCAGCTCAACGACTACTAGCGGCTCCTACAATGAGCAGTTCTTC	CASSTTTSGSYNEQFF
TRBV7-9	.	.	TRBJ2-7	TGTGCCAGCAGCGGACGGACCAGTTACGAGCAGTACTTC	CASSGRTSYEQYF
TRBV19	TRBD1	.	TRBJ2-7	TGTGCCAGTAGTATTGGGAGGACAGGGGCCTACGAGCAGTACTTC	CASSIGRTGAYEQYF
TRBV9	.	.	TRBJ2-1	TGTGCCAGCAGCGTGAGCAGGGATGAGCAGTTCTTC	CASSVSRDEQFF
TRBV27	.	once	TRBJ2-1	TGTGCCAGCAGTTCCCGCGGGACAGAATTTTCCTACAATGAGCAGTTCTTC	CASSSRGTEFSYNEQFF
TRBV27	TRBD2	once	TRBJ2-1	TGTGCCAGCAGTTTAAGGAATGCTACTAGCGGGTTTTGGAGCTCCTACAATGAGCAGTTCTTC	CASSLRNATSGFWSSYNEQFF
TRBV4-1	.	once	TRBJ1-3	TGCGCCAGCAGCCAGGTATTACAGGGTACTGGCTCTGGAAACACCATATATTTT	CASSQVLQGTGSGNTIYF
TRBV6-1	TRBD2	.	TRBJ2-3	TGTGCCAGCAGTGCGGCTAGCGGGACCACAGATACGCAGTATTTT	CASSAASGTTDTQYF
TRBV7-9	.	.	TRBJ2-7	TGTGCCAGCAGCTTAGGGACAGCCGAGCAGTACTTC	CASSLGTAEQYF
TRBV21-1	.	.	TRBJ1-5	TGTGCCAGCAGCAAGCTCCAGGGCAATCAGCCCCAGCATTTT	CASSKLQGNQPQHF
TRBV13	.	.	TRBJ1-1	TGTGCCAGCAGACAACGACGAGGCACTGAGGCTTTCTTT	CASRQRRGTEAFF
TRBV2	TRBD1	.	TRBJ2-7	TGTGCCAGCCTAGCCGGGACAGGGTCCTACGAGCAGTACTTC	CASLAGTGSYEQYF
TRBV14	.	.	TRBJ1-2	TGTGCCAGCAGCCGGGGGGTGCCCTATGGCTACACCTTC	CASSRGVPYGYTF
TRBV4-3	TRBD2	.	TRBJ2-1	TGCGCCAGCAGCCGTGGGACTAGCGGGGAGAGCTCCTACAATGAGCAGTTCTTC	CASSRGTSGESSYNEQFF
TRBV7-2	TRBD2	.	TRBJ2-1	TGTGCCAGCAGCCCCACTTTGAGAGCGGGAGCGGACAATGAGCAGTTCTTC	CASSPTLRAGADNEQFF
TRBV30	.	.	TRBJ1-1	TGTGCCTGGAGTTCCGACAGGAGCACTGAAGCTTTCTTT	CAWSSDRSTEAFF
TRBV6-6	.	.	TRBJ2-3	TGTGCCAGCAGTTACTCGAACAGGGGAGGGACAGATACGCAGTATTTT	CASSYSNRGGTDTQYF
TRBV5-1	.	once	TRBJ1-2	TGCGCCAGCAGCCCCCTAGACTATGGCTACACCTTC	CASSPLDYGYTF
TRBV10-2	.	.	TRBJ1-5	TGCGCCAGCAGAGAGGGAGCCAATCAGCCCCAGCATTTT	CASREGANQPQHF
TRBV9	TRBD1	.	TRBJ1-2	TGTGCCAGCAGCAACCGGGACAGTTACTATGGCTACACCTTC	CASSNRDSYYGYTF
TRBV5-6	.	.	TRBJ2-7	TGTGCCAGCAGCGTAAAGACTAGCTACGAGCAGTACTTC	CASSVKTSYEQYF
TRBV27	TRBD1	.	TRBJ1-2	TGTGCCAGCAGCCTGACAGGGGGCGCAGGTGGCTACACCTTC	CASSLTGGAGGYTF
TRBV6-4	.	.	TRBJ2-1	TGTGCCAGCAGTGACCTTTTGGGGGATGAGCAGTTCTTC	CASSDLLGDEQFF
TRBV4-1	.	.	TRBJ1-1	TGCGCCAGCAGCCAAGATGGGTATCTCGCTTTCTTT	CASSQDGYLAFF